In its sample, the clone carrying this T cell receptor beta chain was seen a few times. The entry originates in a study of spatial heterogeneity in lung cancer. Background on the study: Available PBMC from follow-up, collected a median of roughly 24 months after resection, underwent sequencing. Consistent detection of more beta-chain than alpha-chain sequences was observed.

Each CDR3 protein gets one entry after TCRdb re-called the 5' RACE reads with MiXCR. This sample has more than 95,000 distinct CDR3 sequences; more than 10% occur once, and the top ten carry 16%. Time point given: blood at routine non-recurrence follow-up after resection. Unsorted tumor, nontumor lung tissue or cryopreserved PBMC supplied the whole RNA. The sample in question was PBMCs, obtained at follow-up. The clonotype was recovered from a male donor with early-stage non-small cell lung cancer.

Here the CDR3 DNA reads TGTGCCAGCACCCAACAGGGGGCGATGGGATCGGCTTTCTTT. Translation gives CASTQQGAMGSAFF. This sequence joins TRBV11-1 and TRBJ1-1, with 9 bases that match TRBD1. This CDR3 is 14 amino acids long. Germline V CDR1 and CDR2: SGHAT, FQDESV (reference sequence). The trim removed 7 bases at V and 11 bases at J, leaving 14 bases unmatched.